These 29 T cell receptor delta chains originate from one sample sequenced in a study of Vδ1+ human thymocytes. The template was reverse-transcribed extracted RNA. Multiplex PCR used pooled V-gene forward primers and a constant-region reverse primer to amplify CDR3s. TCRdb re-called clones from the multiplex PCR reads via CATT. In the table there are under 85,000 delta-chain clones, approximately 30% of which are singletons. Study-wide findings and caveats: Thymic TRG and TRD repertoires appeared highly polyclonal.

Antigens of these TCRs are unknown. Sequenced input: Vdelta1+ gamma-delta thymocytes from the thymus. Subset meaning: FACS-sorted CD3+ TCRalphabeta- TCRVdelta1+ TCRVdelta2- thymocytes. All receptors come from a boy under two years old who had congenital heart surgery.

V gene TRDV1 combines with J gene TRDJ1, with 7 positions matching TRDD3. The CDR3 runs 20 residues. The V and J ends lost 5 bases and 0 bases, in that order; junction bases with no gene match: 21. The germline gives CDR1 TSWWSYY, CDR2 QGS. The CDR3 sequence: CALGTGLIRDGGAYTDKLIF. In nucleotides, the CDR3 is TGTGCTCTTGGGACAGGCCTGATTCGTGATGGGGGAGCGTACACCGATAAACTCATCTTT.

This clone was observed a few times. The chain carries TRDV1 and TRDJ1, with 9 nucleotides matching TRDD3. The CDR3 extends over 21 amino acids. Germline CDR1 reads TSWWSYY; CDR2 reads QGS. The junction had 17 bases not matched to a gene; V was cut back by 0 bases and J by 0 bases. CDR3 region: CALGELPIPKGDTSYTDKLIF. The CDR3, as DNA: TGTGCTCTTGGGGAACTTCCAATCCCCAAGGGGGATACTTCGTACACCGATAAACTCATCTTT.

The rearrangement uses TRDV1 and TRDJ1; possibly TRDD3 for D (5 bases). CDR1 and CDR2 (germline): TSWWSYY, QGS. This CDR3 has 19 residues. V lost 1 base and J 2 bases, leaving 23 bases between the germline ends. This CDR3 is CALGERYPPASGTTDKLIF. Written as DNA, the CDR3 is TGTGCTCTTGGGGAACGGTATCCCCCTGCTTCTGGGACGACCGATAAACTCATCTTT.

There are a few counts of this clone. This chain links TRDV1 with TRDJ1, with 8 bases identical to TRDD3. Losses at the gene ends were 4 bases for V and 0 bases for J; bases not matched to a gene: 13. Germline V gene data show CDR1 as TSWWSYY and CDR2 as QGS. The CDR3 loop spans 18 amino acids. The CDR3 DNA reads TGTGCTCTTGGGGTATTCCTATCTGGGGGACCGTACACCGATAAACTCATCTTT. Translating gives CALGVFLSGGPYTDKLIF.

This chain uses TRDV1 with TRDJ1; a weak D match, TRDD2 (5 bases). V shed 3 bases and J shed 4 bases, with 21 bases lying between them. Germline loops: CDR1 TSWWSYY, CDR2 QGS. The CDR3 is 17 residues long. The CDR3, as DNA: TGTGCTCTTGGGGATGCCTATCCTTCTGTAGGGAGCGATAAACTCATCTTT. Protein: CALGDAYPSVGSDKLIF.

This chain uses TRDV1 with TRDJ1; TRDD3 agrees at 12 bases. This CDR3 comprises 24 residues. Trimming removed 4 bases from V and 3 bases from J; junction bases left unmatched: 30. Germline V gene lookup returns CDR1 TSWWSYY and CDR2 QGS. CDR3 residues: CALGGEFPLPYWGIPLFYADKLIF. For the CDR3, the DNA is TGTGCTCTTGGGGGGGAATTCCCTCTCCCTTACTGGGGGATACCGTTGTTTTACGCCGATAAACTCATCTTT.

This clone was observed a single time. This chain connects TRDV1 to TRDJ1; 9 positions match TRDD3. The CDR3 covers 22 residues. The V gene's germline CDR1 is TSWWSYY and CDR2 QGS. J gave up 2 bases and V 1 base, and 23 bases lay outside the gene matches. Here the CDR3 DNA reads TGTGCTCTTGGGGAACGAGCGGGGCTTCATCGAAGGGACTGGGGGAAAACCGATAAACTCATCTTT. The encoded protein is CALGERAGLHRRDWGKTDKLIF.

This clone was recorded a few times. This sequence joins TRDV1 and TRDJ1, with 10 bases that match TRDD3. Trimming removed 3 bases from V and 0 bases from J; junction bases left unmatched: 19. This CDR3 contains 21 residues. Germline CDR1 reads TSWWSYY; CDR2 reads QGS. The CDR3 bases are TGTGCTCTTGGGGAGAGACCCCCAGGAGGTTGGGGGATACCCCACACCGATAAACTCATCTTT. It is translated as CALGERPPGGWGIPHTDKLIF.

This clone has more than one count but fewer than ten. The V call is TRDV1, the J call TRDJ1; D gene uncertain. Germline V gene data show CDR1 as TSWWSYY and CDR2 as QGS. V was shortened by 3 bases and J by 0 bases, with 29 bases between the two germline ends. This CDR3 spans 21 amino acids. The CDR3 DNA sequence: TGTGCTCTTGGGGAGAGAAGGGGTTACGCCCCCCGTGACTGTTACACCGATAAACTCATCTTT. Translated, it gives CALGERRGYAPRDCYTDKLIF.

This clone has only a few counts. J is TRDJ1 and V is TRDV1; tentatively, D is TRDD2 or TRDD3 (7 bases each). Germline V lookup: CDR1 TSWWSYY, CDR2 QGS. The CDR3 extends over 19 amino acids. Trimming left V 4 bases short and J 4 bases short, with 28 bases between. CDR3 loop: CALGVLYSYEQGIVDKLIF. The CDR3 DNA sequence: TGTGCTCTTGGGGTTCTGTATTCCTACGAACAGGGGATAGTCGATAAACTCATCTTT.

In its sample, this clone was seen a few times. Other DNA sequences of this sample code for an identical CDR3. The chain is built from TRDV1 and TRDJ1, with a possible D match to TRDD2 (8 bases). CDR1 and CDR2 (germline): TSWWSYY, QGS. The V end was cut by 3 bases, the J end by 2 bases, with 31 bases between. CDR3 length equals 21 residues. The CDR3 DNA follows: TGTGCTCTTGGGGATCCACACGTCGCTTCCTACCAGCTGGGGGGTACCGATAAACTCATCTTT. Translating it yields CALGDPHVASYQLGGTDKLIF.

The gene calls are TRDV1 and TRDJ1; 12 positions agree with TRDD3. The V gene's germline CDR1 is TSWWSYY and CDR2 QGS. The CDR3 extends over 19 amino acids. V was pared by 8 bases and J by 2 bases, with 18 bases of the junction left unmatched. CDR3 bases: TGTGCTCTTTCGCATACTCGTCCTGGGGGATACGCGTATACCGATAAACTCATCTTT. This translates into CALSHTRPGGYAYTDKLIF.

This clone was seen a handful of times. V is TRDV3 and J is TRDJ1; D is tentatively TRDD2 or TRDD3 (9 bases each). The CDR3 loop spans 17 amino acids. Deletions cut 5 bases from V and 4 bases from J, with 29 bases between. The germline CDR1 and CDR2 sequences are TVYSNPD and GDNSRS (reference sequence). In nucleotides, the CDR3 is TGTGCCGCTCCCTCCCTTCCTACCCACTGGGGGAACGATAAACTCATCTTT. It is translated as CAAPSLPTHWGNDKLIF.

The sample holds a few counts of this clone. This sequence joins TRDV1 and TRDJ1, with 8 nucleotides matching TRDD3. Germline trimming cut 1 base from V and 0 bases from J; bases unmatched to any gene: 13. The CDR3 totals 19 residues. Germline lookup yields CDR1 TSWWSYY and CDR2 QGS. The CDR3 bases are TGTGCTCTTGGGGAACCCATTTCCCCCTGGGGGAAGTACACCGATAAACTCATCTTT. Translating it yields CALGEPISPWGKYTDKLIF.

This chain connects TRDV1 to TRDJ1; TRDD3 agrees at 9 bases. This CDR3 spans 24 amino acids. After removal of 0 bases from V and 3 bases from J, the junction contained 29 bases not matched to a gene. Germline values: CDR1 TSWWSYY, CDR2 QGS. CDR3 residues: CALGELRLLVLPSPRGIPADKLIF. The DNA of the CDR3 is TGTGCTCTTGGGGAACTTCGGTTGTTGGTTCTTCCTTCGCCCCGGGGGATACCCGCCGATAAACTCATCTTT.

J is TRDJ1 and V is TRDV1; 8 nucleotides agree with TRDD3. Germline V gene data show CDR1 as TSWWSYY and CDR2 as QGS. CDR3 length equals 17 residues. The V segment lost 2 bases and the J segment 2 bases; nucleotides outside the gene matches: 10. Here the CDR3 DNA reads TGTGCTCTTGGGGAAAGGTCCTACGGGGATACAACCGATAAACTCATCTTT. This sequence encodes CALGERSYGDTTDKLIF.

This rearrangement joins TRDV1 to TRDJ2, with TRDD3 identical over 11 bases. V shed 5 bases and J 0 bases; nucleotides not matched to a gene: 8. Germline V lookup: CDR1 TSWWSYY, CDR2 QGS. CDR3 length: 18 amino acids. The CDR3 loop reads CALGKLLGDTPLTAQLFF. CDR3 nucleotide sequence: TGTGCTCTTGGGAAGCTCCTGGGGGATACCCCTTTGACAGCACAACTCTTCTTT.

Only a few counts were recorded for this clone. The V call is TRDV1, the J call TRDJ1, with 13 bases that match TRDD3. This CDR3 is 24 amino acids long. The V gene's germline CDR1 is TSWWSYY and CDR2 QGS. The trim removed 0 bases at V and 2 bases at J, leaving 24 bases unmatched. The CDR3 loop is CALGELRPAFLPVLGDTETDKLIF. DNA for the CDR3: TGTGCTCTTGGGGAACTAAGGCCGGCCTTCCTACCTGTACTGGGGGATACGGAAACCGATAAACTCATCTTT.

This clone was counted between two and nine times. V gene TRDV1 combines with J gene TRDJ2; 7 nucleotides line up with TRDD2. Germline CDR1 is TSWWSYY and CDR2 is QGS. The J segment lost 0 bases and the V segment lost 4 bases, leaving 14 bases of the junction unmatched. The CDR3 contains 19 residues. Here the CDR3 reads CALGGPAFLGFALTAQLFF. The CDR3 DNA sequence: TGTGCTCTTGGGGGCCCGGCCTTCCTGGGTTTCGCTTTGACAGCACAACTCTTCTTT.

The chain joins TRDV1 to TRDJ1, with 10 bases fitting TRDD3. Germline trimming cut 0 bases from V and 2 bases from J; bases unmatched to any gene: 6. Germline CDR1 and CDR2: TSWWSYY and QGS. The CDR3 spans 17 residues. CDR3 bases: TGTGCTCTTGGGGAACTCTTTTTACTGGGGGATACCGATAAACTCATCTTT. Amino acids: CALGELFLLGDTDKLIF.

This clone was seen a handful of times. The chain joins TRDV1 to TRDJ1; 13 positions agree with TRDD3. V was clipped by 4 bases and J by 1 base; unmatched bases: 15. The CDR3 extends over 20 amino acids. Germline CDR1 TSWWSYY, CDR2 QGS. The CDR3 DNA is TGTGCTCTTGGGGTCCGGACGTCGACTGGGGGATACGCGTTCACCGATAAACTCATCTTT. Translating it yields CALGVRTSTGGYAFTDKLIF.

The J gene is TRDJ1, the V gene TRDV1; 9 bases are shared with TRDD3. The junction had 23 bases not matched to a gene; V was cut back by 0 bases and J by 9 bases. Germline CDR1 reads TSWWSYY; CDR2 reads QGS. CDR3 size: 20 residues. The CDR3 region has the DNA TGTGCTCTTGGGGAACTCGTCGTACTGGGGGACTCCAAGGTGGTCGCCGAACTCATCTTT. It is translated as CALGELVVLGDSKVVAELIF.

This clone was seen only once. One base away lies a much larger clone, so this may be a sequencing read error. V usage is TRDV2 and J usage is TRDJ1; D is unresolved. V lost 5 bases, J lost 4 bases, and 16 bases lay in between. This CDR3 has 14 amino acids. The germline gives CDR1 GEAIGNYY, CDR2 EKD. This chain's CDR3 is CACGPNTPFDKLIF. In nucleotides, the CDR3 is TGTGCCTGTGGCCCAAACACTCCCTTCGATAAACTCATCTTT.

In its sample, this clone was seen a few times. The chain employs TRDV1 and TRDJ1; 9 nucleotides match TRDD3. CDR1 TSWWSYY and CDR2 QGS come from the germline V gene. Trimming cost V 4 bases and J 4 bases; bases outside gene matches: 22. The CDR3 has 20 amino acids. This chain's CDR3 is CALGGPRGPAGGSGRDKLIF. CDR3 coding DNA: TGTGCTCTTGGGGGCCCTAGGGGGCCCGCTGGGGGATCGGGCCGCGATAAACTCATCTTT.

This chain uses TRDV1 with TRDJ1; 8 bases match TRDD3. The CDR3 contains 17 residues. Germline V gene sequence: CDR1 TSWWSYY, CDR2 QGS. Trimming took 0 bases from V and 1 from J; bases not matched to a gene: 7. The CDR3 nucleotides are TGTGCTCTTGGGGAACTGGGGAGAACTGGGGGCACCGATAAACTCATCTTT. Amino acids: CALGELGRTGGTDKLIF.

In this sample, this clone turned up a few times. V gene TRDV1 combines with J gene TRDJ1, with D uncertain. CDR3 size: 14 residues. Germline loops: CDR1 TSWWSYY, CDR2 QGS. Trimming removed 6 bases from V and 6 bases from J, with 17 bases in between. The CDR3: CALGSLSRDNKLIF. CDR3 bases: TGTGCTCTTGGTTCACTCAGCCGTGACAATAAACTCATCTTT.

The genes are TRDV1 and TRDJ1, with 8 positions matching TRDD3. In germline, CDR1 is TSWWSYY, CDR2 QGS. The trim removed 0 bases at V and 0 bases at J, leaving 33 bases unmatched. CDR3 length equals 26 residues. The CDR3 sequence: CALGELEWRSGRRPNGIRLYTDKLIF. The CDR3 DNA reads TGTGCTCTTGGGGAACTAGAATGGCGCTCGGGACGTCGGCCTAACGGGATACGCTTGTACACCGATAAACTCATCTTT.

Concerning this clone itself: The same CDR3 also results from other DNA sequences found in this sample. The rearrangement uses TRDV2 and TRDJ1, with TRDD3 matching over 11 bases. The V gene end was trimmed by 5 bases and the J gene end by 0 bases; junction bases not matched to a gene: 7. This CDR3 region has 16 residues. Germline V CDR1 and CDR2: GEAIGNYY, EKD. The CDR3 here is CACVSWGIPYTDKLIF. The CDR3 DNA reads TGTGCCTGTGTATCCTGGGGGATACCCTACACCGATAAACTCATCTTT.

V and J are TRDV1 and TRDJ1; no reliable D call. The CDR3 runs to 18 residues. Deletions cut 0 bases from V and 0 bases from J, with 17 bases between. Germline assignment: CDR1 TSWWSYY and CDR2 QGS. The CDR3 loop reads CALGELGRKGPNTDKLIF. CDR3 nucleotides: TGTGCTCTTGGGGAACTAGGTCGGAAGGGGCCCAACACCGATAAACTCATCTTT.